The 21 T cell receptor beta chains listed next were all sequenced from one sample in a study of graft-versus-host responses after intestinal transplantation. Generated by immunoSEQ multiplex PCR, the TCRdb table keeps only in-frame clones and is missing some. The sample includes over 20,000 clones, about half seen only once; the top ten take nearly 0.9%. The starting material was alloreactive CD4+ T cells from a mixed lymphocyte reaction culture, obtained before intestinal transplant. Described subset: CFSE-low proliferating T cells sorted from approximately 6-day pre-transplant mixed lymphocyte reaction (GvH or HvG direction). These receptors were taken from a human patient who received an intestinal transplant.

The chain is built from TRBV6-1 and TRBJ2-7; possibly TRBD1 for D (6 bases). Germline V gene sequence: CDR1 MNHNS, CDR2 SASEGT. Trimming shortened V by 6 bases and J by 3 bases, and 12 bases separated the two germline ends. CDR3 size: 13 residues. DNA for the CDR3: TGTGCCAGCAGCCCGGGACACCTCTACGAGCAGTACTTC. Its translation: CASSPGHLYEQYF.

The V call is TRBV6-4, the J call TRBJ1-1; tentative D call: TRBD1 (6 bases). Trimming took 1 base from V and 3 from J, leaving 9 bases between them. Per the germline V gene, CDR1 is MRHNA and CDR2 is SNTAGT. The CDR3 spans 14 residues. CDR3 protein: CASSDLDSDTEAFF. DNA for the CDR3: TGTGCCAGCAGTGACTTGGACAGCGACACTGAAGCTTTCTTT.

CDR3 bases: TGTGCCAGCAGTGAAAGGGGATCTCGCTATGGCTACACCTTC. It translates to CASSERGSRYGYTF. The V call is TRBV2, the J call TRBJ1-2; D is perhaps TRBD1 (5 bases). Trimming shortened V by 2 bases and J by 4 bases, and 11 bases separated the two germline ends. Germline V CDR1 and CDR2: SNHLY, FYNNEI. The CDR3 totals 14 residues.

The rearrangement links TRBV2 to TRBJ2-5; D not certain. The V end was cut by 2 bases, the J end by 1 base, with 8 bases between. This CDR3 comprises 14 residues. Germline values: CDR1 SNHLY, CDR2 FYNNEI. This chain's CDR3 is CASSESRFQETQYF. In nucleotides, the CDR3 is TGTGCCAGCAGTGAAAGCCGGTTCCAAGAGACCCAGTACTTC.

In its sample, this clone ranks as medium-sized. CDR3 region: CASRHILGLGKGTEAFF. CDR3 sequence (DNA): TGTGCCAGCAGACATATTCTGGGGCTCGGCAAAGGGACTGAAGCTTTCTTT. The chain recombines TRBV5-5 with TRBJ1-1, with TRBD1 as a possible D gene (5 bases). Trimming took 5 bases from V and 5 from J, leaving 25 bases between them. The length of the CDR3 is 17 residues. The germline gives CDR1 SGHKS, CDR2 YYEKEE (reference sequence).

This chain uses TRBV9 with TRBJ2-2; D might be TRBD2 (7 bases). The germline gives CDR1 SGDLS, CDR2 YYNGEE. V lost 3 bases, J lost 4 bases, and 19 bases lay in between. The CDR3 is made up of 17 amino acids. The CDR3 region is CASSGKRGGAGTGELFF. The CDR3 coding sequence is TGTGCCAGCAGCGGAAAACGAGGGGGGGCCGGCACCGGGGAGCTGTTTTTT.

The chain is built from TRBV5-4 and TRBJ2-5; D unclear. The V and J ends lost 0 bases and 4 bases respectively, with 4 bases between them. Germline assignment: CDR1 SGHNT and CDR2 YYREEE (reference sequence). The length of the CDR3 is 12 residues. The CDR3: CASSLALETQYF. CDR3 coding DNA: TGTGCCAGCAGCTTGGCTCTAGAGACCCAGTACTTC.

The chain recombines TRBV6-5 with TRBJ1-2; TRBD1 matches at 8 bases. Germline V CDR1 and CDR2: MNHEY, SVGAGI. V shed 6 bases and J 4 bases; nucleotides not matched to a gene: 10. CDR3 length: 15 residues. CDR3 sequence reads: CASRPSGQGGYGYTF. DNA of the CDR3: TGTGCCAGCAGACCCTCTGGACAGGGAGGCTATGGCTACACCTTC.

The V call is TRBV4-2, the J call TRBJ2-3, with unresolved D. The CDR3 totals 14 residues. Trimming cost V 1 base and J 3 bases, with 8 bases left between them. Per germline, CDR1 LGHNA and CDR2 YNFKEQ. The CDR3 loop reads CASSQGAVTDTQYF. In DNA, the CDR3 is TGTGCCAGCAGCCAAGGGGCTGTGACAGATACGCAGTATTTT.

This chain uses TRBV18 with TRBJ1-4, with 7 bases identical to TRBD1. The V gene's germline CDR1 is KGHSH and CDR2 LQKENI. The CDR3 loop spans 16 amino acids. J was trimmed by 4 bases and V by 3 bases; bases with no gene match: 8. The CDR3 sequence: CASSPQPGQSNEKLFF. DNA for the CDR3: TGTGCCAGCTCACCTCAACCGGGACAGAGTAATGAAAAACTGTTTTTT.

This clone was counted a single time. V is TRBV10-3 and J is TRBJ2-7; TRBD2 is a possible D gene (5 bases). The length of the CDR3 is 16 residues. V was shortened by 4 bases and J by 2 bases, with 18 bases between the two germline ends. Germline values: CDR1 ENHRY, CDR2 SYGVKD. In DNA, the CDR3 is TGTGCCATCAGTGCCTTCACAGCGGAACCCCCCTACGAGCAGTACTTC. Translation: CAISAFTAEPPYEQYF.

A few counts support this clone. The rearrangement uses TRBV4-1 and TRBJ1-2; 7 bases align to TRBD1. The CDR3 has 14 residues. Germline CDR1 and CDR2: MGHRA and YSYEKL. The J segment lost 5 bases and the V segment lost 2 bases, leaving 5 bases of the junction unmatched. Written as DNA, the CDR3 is TGCGCCAGCAGCCAACAACGGACAGGATATGGCTACACCTTC. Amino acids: CASSQQRTGYGYTF.

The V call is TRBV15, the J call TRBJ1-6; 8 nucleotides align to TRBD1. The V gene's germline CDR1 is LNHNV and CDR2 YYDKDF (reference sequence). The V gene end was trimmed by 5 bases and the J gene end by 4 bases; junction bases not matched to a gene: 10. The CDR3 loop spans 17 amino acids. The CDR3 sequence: CATSPGQGRQYNSPLHF. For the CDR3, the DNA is TGTGCCACCAGCCCCGGACAGGGCCGACAATATAATTCACCCCTCCACTTT.

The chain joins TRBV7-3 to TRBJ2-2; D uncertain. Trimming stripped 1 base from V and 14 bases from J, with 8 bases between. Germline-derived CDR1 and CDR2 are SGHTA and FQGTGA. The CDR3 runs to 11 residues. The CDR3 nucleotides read TGTGCCAGCAGCTTAATCCCTCTACTGTTTTTT. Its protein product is CASSLIPLLFF.

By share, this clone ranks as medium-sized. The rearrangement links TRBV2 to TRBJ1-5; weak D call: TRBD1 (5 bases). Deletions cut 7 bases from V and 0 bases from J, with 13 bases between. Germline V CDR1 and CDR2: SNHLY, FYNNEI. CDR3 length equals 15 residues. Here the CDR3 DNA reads TGTGCCAGCACCCGATCAGGGAATAGCAATCAGCCCCAGCATTTT. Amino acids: CASTRSGNSNQPQHF.

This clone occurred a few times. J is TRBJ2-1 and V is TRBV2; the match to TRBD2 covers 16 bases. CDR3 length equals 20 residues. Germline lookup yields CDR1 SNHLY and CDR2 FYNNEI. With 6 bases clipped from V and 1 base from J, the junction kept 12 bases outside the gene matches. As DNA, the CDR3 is TGTGCCAGCAGCGCGCCGGGACTAGCGGGGGGGTGGAGGTCCTACAATGAGCAGTTCTTC. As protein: CASSAPGLAGGWRSYNEQFF. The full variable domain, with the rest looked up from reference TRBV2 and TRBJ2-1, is EPEVTQTPSHQVTQMGQEVILRCVPISNHLYFYWYRQILGQKVEFLVSFYNNEISEKSEIFDDQFSVERPDGSNFTLKIRSTKLEDSAMYFCASSAPGLAGGWRSYNEQFFGPGTRLTVL.

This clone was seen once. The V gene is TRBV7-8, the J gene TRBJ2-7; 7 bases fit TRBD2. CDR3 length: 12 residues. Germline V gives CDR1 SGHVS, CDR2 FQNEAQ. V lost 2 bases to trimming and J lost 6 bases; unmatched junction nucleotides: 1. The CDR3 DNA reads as TGTGCCAGCAGCTTACCGGGGGGCGAGCAGTACTTC. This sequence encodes CASSLPGGEQYF.

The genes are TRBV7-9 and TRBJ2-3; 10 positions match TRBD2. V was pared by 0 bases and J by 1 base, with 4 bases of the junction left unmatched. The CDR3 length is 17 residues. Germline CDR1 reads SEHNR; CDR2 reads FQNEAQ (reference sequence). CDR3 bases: TGTGCCAGCAGCTTAGCGCTCCTAGCGGGGGGCACAGATACGCAGTATTTT. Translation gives CASSLALLAGGTDTQYF.

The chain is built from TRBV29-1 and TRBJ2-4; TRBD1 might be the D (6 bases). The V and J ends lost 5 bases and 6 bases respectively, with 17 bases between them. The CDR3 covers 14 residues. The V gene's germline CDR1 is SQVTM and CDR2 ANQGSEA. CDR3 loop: CSVWDTGLRNIQYF. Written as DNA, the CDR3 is TGCAGCGTTTGGGATACAGGGTTGAGAAACATTCAGTACTTC.

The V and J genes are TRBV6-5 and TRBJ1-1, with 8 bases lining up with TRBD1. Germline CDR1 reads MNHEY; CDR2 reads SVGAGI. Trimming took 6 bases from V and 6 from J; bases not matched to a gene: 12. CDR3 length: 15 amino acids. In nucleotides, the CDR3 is TGTGCCAGCAGGCGGAACCAGGGGGCGCTGGCTGAAGCTTTCTTT. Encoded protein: CASRRNQGALAEAFF.

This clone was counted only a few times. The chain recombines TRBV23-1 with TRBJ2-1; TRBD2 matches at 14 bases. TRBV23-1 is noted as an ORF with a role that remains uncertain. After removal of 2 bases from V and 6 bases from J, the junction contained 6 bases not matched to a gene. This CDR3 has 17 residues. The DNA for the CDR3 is TGCGCCAGCAGTCAAACCCGACTAGCGGGGGGGTTCAATGAGCAGTTCTTC. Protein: CASSQTRLAGGFNEQFF.